Below, 24 T cell receptor beta chains from the same sample are listed, as sequenced in a study of spatial heterogeneity in lung cancer. TCRdb analysed the 5' RACE reads with MiXCR anew, one entry per CDR3 protein. The repertoire has about 120,000 distinct CDR3 sequences, less than 15% of them found once; the top ten carry roughly 15%. Sample time point: blood at routine non-recurrence follow-up after resection. Without sorting, whole RNA was sequenced from tumor, nontumor lung or frozen PBMC. The specimen comprised PBMCs, sampled at follow-up. The receptors here all came from a male donor with early-stage non-small cell lung cancer.

Ten or more counts support this clonotype. The CDR3 DNA is TGTGCCAGCAGTAAAGGGAGGACTGAAGCTTTCTTT. Protein sequence: CASSKGRTEAFF. The genes are TRBV6-2 or TRBV6-3 and TRBJ1-1; no clear D gene. CDR3 length: 12 residues. V lost 5 bases, J lost 5 bases, and 9 bases lay in between. CDR1 is MNHEY and CDR2 is SVGEGT in the germline V gene.

V is TRBV12-3 or TRBV12-4 and J is TRBJ1-2; TRBD1 might be the D (5 bases). Trimming took 7 bases from V and 6 from J, leaving 18 bases between them. This CDR3 comprises 14 residues. CDR3 sequence reads: CASTSREGLNGYTF. CDR3 nucleotide sequence: TGTGCCAGCACCTCACGCGAGGGGCTGAATGGCTACACCTTC.

The sample holds many counts of this clonotype. This sequence joins TRBV5-1 and TRBJ2-7; tentative D call: TRBD1 (6 bases). CDR1 is SGHRS and CDR2 is YFSETQ in the germline V gene. This CDR3 has 17 residues. Trimming cost V 0 bases and J 0 bases, with 16 bases left between them. CDR3 nucleotide sequence: TGCGCCAGCAGCTTGGAGTTTAGGGGACAAATCTCCTACGAGCAGTACTTC. Translation gives CASSLEFRGQISYEQYF.

The chain carries TRBV6-2 or TRBV6-3 and TRBJ2-7, with 12 bases fitting TRBD2. The CDR3 runs 15 residues. J was trimmed by 1 base and V by 6 bases; bases with no gene match: 4. Germline V gene sequence: CDR1 MNHEY, CDR2 SVGEGT. CDR3 loop: CASRRTSGDSYEQYF. In nucleotides, the CDR3 is TGTGCCAGCAGGAGGACTAGCGGGGATTCCTACGAGCAGTACTTC.

This clonotype was seen many times. The chain couples TRBV9 to TRBJ2-3; D may correspond to TRBD1 or TRBD2 (5 bases each). Trimming cost V 4 bases and J 4 bases, with 16 bases left between them. The germline V gene encodes CDR1 SGDLS and CDR2 YYNGEE. CDR3 length: 15 residues. The CDR3 nucleotides read TGTGCCAGCAGCAGAGGGGATAGGGCCGCAGATACGCAGTATTTT. This sequence encodes CASSRGDRAADTQYF.

At least ten counts were recorded for this clonotype. Sequence at one end of the junction differs from germline and may be a read error. This chain connects TRBV7-7 to TRBJ2-7; TRBD2 is a possible D gene (7 bases). CDR3 length: 14 residues. Germline-derived CDR1 and CDR2 are SSHAT and FNYEAQ (reference sequence). The chain's CDR3 is CASSRGGGGYEQYF. In DNA form, the CDR3 reads TGTGCTAGCAGCCGCGGCGGGGGCGGCTACGAGCAGTACTTC.

This clonotype occurred many times. The chain joins TRBV7-9 to TRBJ2-7; perhaps TRBD2 as D (7 bases). V gave up 1 base and J gave up 5 bases, with 12 bases separating them. CDR3 size: 14 residues. Germline loops: CDR1 SEHNR, CDR2 FQNEAQ (reference sequence). This chain's CDR3 is CASSLELGGDEQYF. In nucleotides, the CDR3 is TGTGCCAGCAGCTTAGAACTAGGGGGGGACGAGCAGTACTTC.

This rearrangement joins TRBV12-3 or TRBV12-4 to TRBJ1-1; the D is unclear. The CDR3 has 12 residues. V was pared by 7 bases and J by 9 bases, with 15 bases between. CDR3: CASTLIFEQAFF. CDR3 in DNA: TGTGCCAGCACCCTAATCTTTGAGCAAGCTTTCTTT.

There are a few counts of this clonotype. The gene calls are TRBV10-3 and TRBJ2-1; 7 bases align to TRBD1. The CDR3 consists of 14 residues. V was pared by 9 bases and J by 0 bases, with 5 bases of the junction left unmatched. Germline V gene lookup returns CDR1 ENHRY and CDR2 SYGVKD. The CDR3 region has the DNA TGTGCCATGTGGCAGGGGGACTCCTACAATGAGCAGTTCTTC. It specifies CAMWQGDSYNEQFF.

In its sample, this clonotype was seen many times. The chain recombines TRBV4-1 with TRBJ1-2; perhaps TRBD1 as D (5 bases). Germline V lookup: CDR1 MGHRA, CDR2 YSYEKL. Trimming took 1 base from V and 5 from J, leaving 14 bases between them. This CDR3 region has 15 residues. The CDR3 region has the DNA TGCGCCAGCAGCCAAGGACCGGGACTGGGGTATGGCTACACCTTC. This sequence encodes CASSQGPGLGYGYTF.

The chain links TRBV18 to TRBJ1-1; D not resolved. V was trimmed by 1 base and J by 1 base, leaving 7 bases between them. The CDR3 totals 14 residues. Per the germline V gene, CDR1 is KGHSH and CDR2 is LQKENI. CDR3 in amino acids: CASSPQSTNTEAFF. CDR3 bases: TGTGCCAGCTCACCACAGTCGACGAACACTGAAGCTTTCTTT.

The chain recombines TRBV7-9 with TRBJ1-2; D is possibly TRBD1 (6 bases). CDR1 is SEHNR and CDR2 is FQNEAQ in the germline V gene (reference sequence). The CDR3 extends over 16 amino acids. Trimming shortened V by 2 bases and J by 4 bases, and 17 bases separated the two germline ends. The CDR3 DNA sequence: TGTGCCAGCAGCTTAAAAGGGGGGGACATTTTCTATGGCTACACCTTC. It specifies CASSLKGGDIFYGYTF. The full variable domain, in which reference TRBV7-9 and TRBJ1-2 provide the parts outside the CDR3, is DTGVSQNPRHKITKRGQNVTFRCDPISEHNRLYWYRQTLGQGPEFLTYFQNEAQLEKSRLLSDRFSAERPKGSFSTLEIQRTEQGDSAMYLCASSLKGGDIFYGYTFGSGTRLTVV.

The chain joins TRBV6-5 to TRBJ2-1; 8 bases map to TRBD2. The trim removed 7 bases at V and 0 bases at J, leaving 8 bases unmatched. Per the germline V gene, CDR1 is MNHEY and CDR2 is SVGAGI. The CDR3 contains 16 residues. The CDR3 is CASKTSGLASYNEQFF. CDR3 nucleotides: TGTGCCAGCAAAACTAGCGGACTGGCCTCCTACAATGAGCAGTTCTTC.

This clonotype was counted between two and nine times. The V call is TRBV7-9, the J call TRBJ1-1; D is possibly TRBD1 (5 bases). The germline V and J ends were trimmed by 2 bases and 0 bases, with 13 bases remaining between them. This CDR3 has 16 amino acids. CDR1 is SEHNR and CDR2 is FQNEAQ in the germline V gene (reference sequence). CDR3 in DNA: TGTGCCAGCAGCTTACTCTTCGGGGCCCTGAACACTGAAGCTTTCTTT. This codes for CASSLLFGALNTEAFF.

V usage is TRBV20-1 and J usage is TRBJ1-1; maybe TRBD1 (5 bases). The V and J ends lost 3 bases and 4 bases respectively, with 9 bases between them. Germline loops: CDR1 DFQATT, CDR2 SNEGSKA (reference sequence). The CDR3 has 12 residues. The CDR3 DNA reads as TGCAGTGCTAGCCACCAGGGCACTGAAGCTTTCTTT. It codes for CSASHQGTEAFF.

About this clonotype itself: At one end the junction does not follow the germline gene, possibly because of a read error. The chain links TRBV27 to TRBJ2-2; TRBD2 matches 9 bases. The germline CDR1 and CDR2 sequences are MNHEY and SMNVEV (reference sequence). This CDR3 contains 15 residues. The CDR3 nucleotides are TGTGCCGGCAGGGACTGGACTAGCGTGACCGGGGAGCTGTTTTTT. It yields the protein CAGRDWTSVTGELFF.

This clonotype was picked up a small number of times. V gene TRBV10-3 combines with J gene TRBJ2-7; D call uncertain. The V end lost 2 bases, the J end lost 7 bases, and 15 bases lay between the germline ends. The length of the CDR3 is 14 residues. Per germline, CDR1 ENHRY and CDR2 SYGVKD. The CDR3 DNA reads TGTGCCATCAGTGAGGGACCGGCTGGCCGGGAGCAGTACTTC. Translating it yields CAISEGPAGREQYF.

In this sample, this clonotype turned up many times. The chain links TRBV28 to TRBJ2-3, with D possibly TRBD2 on 6 matching bases. The CDR3 contains 15 residues. Trimming removed 6 bases from V and 0 bases from J, with 13 bases in between. Germline V gives CDR1 MDHEN, CDR2 SYDVKM. Written as DNA, the CDR3 is TGTGCCAGCAGCCCGCCCGGGGGTAGCACAGATACGCAGTATTTT. As protein: CASSPPGGSTDTQYF.

In this sample, this clonotype turned up many times. The chain combines TRBV7-2 with TRBJ1-5, with TRBD1 identical over 7 bases. V shed 6 bases, J shed 7 bases, and the junction held 9 bases outside the gene matches. This CDR3 region has 14 residues. From germline, CDR1 is SGHTA and CDR2 FQGNSA. This CDR3 is CASSSQGGKQPQHF. DNA for the CDR3: TGTGCCAGCAGTTCCCAGGGGGGGAAGCAGCCCCAGCATTTT.

CDR3 coding DNA: TGTGCCAGCAGCCCCGACAGGGGGAGTGAAAAACTGTTTTTT. It translates to CASSPDRGSEKLFF. This chain links TRBV5-4 with TRBJ1-4; 9 positions agree with TRBD1. The CDR3 totals 14 residues. Per germline, CDR1 SGHNT and CDR2 YYREEE (reference sequence). J lost 7 bases, V lost 4 bases, and 5 bases had no gene match.

The genes are TRBV20-1 and TRBJ2-5; D gene uncertain. Trimming took off 0 bases at V and 7 bases at J, with 9 bases between the two ends. CDR3 length equals 12 residues. Germline CDR1 DFQATT, CDR2 SNEGSKA (reference sequence). The CDR3 coding sequence is TGCAGTGCTAGAGATCTTGATGTGACCCAGTACTTC. Its protein product is CSARDLDVTQYF.

This clonotype was detected ten times or more. The chain employs TRBV29-1 and TRBJ2-3, with D uncertain. V was pared by 6 bases and J by 0 bases, with 7 bases between. The length of the CDR3 is 12 residues. Germline V gene sequence: CDR1 SQVTM, CDR2 ANQGSEA. The CDR3 sequence is CSVGGSTDTQYF. The CDR3 DNA reads TGCAGCGTCGGTGGAAGCACAGATACGCAGTATTTT.

This clonotype was seen many times. The genes are TRBV24-1 and TRBJ2-1; unclear D gene. Trimming cost V 12 bases and J 8 bases, with 16 bases left between them. The germline V gene encodes CDR1 KGHDR and CDR2 SFDVKD. This CDR3 spans 12 amino acids. The chain's CDR3 is CASKGIGDEQFF. The CDR3 nucleotides read TGTGCCTCCAAAGGGATTGGCGATGAGCAGTTCTTC.

This clonotype was seen only a few times. The V call is TRBV7-9, the J call TRBJ1-1, with D possibly TRBD1 on 6 matching bases. Germline V lookup: CDR1 SEHNR, CDR2 FQNEAQ (reference sequence). The V end lost 5 bases, the J end lost 0 bases, and 13 bases lay between the germline ends. CDR3 size: 15 residues. CDR3 in DNA: TGTGCCAGCAGCATAAACAGGGTCATGAACACTGAAGCTTTCTTT. It translates to CASSINRVMNTEAFF.